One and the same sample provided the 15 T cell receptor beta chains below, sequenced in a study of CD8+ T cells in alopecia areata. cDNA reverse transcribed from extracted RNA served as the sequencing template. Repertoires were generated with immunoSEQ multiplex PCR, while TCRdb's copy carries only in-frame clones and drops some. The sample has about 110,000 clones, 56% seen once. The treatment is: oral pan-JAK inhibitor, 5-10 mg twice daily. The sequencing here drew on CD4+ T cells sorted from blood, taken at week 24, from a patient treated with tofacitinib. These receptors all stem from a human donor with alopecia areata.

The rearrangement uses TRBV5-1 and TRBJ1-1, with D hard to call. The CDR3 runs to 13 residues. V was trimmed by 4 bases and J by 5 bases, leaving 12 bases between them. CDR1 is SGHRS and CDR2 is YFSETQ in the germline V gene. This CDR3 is CASSANGGTEAFF. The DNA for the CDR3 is TGCGCCAGCAGCGCCAACGGAGGAACTGAAGCTTTCTTT.

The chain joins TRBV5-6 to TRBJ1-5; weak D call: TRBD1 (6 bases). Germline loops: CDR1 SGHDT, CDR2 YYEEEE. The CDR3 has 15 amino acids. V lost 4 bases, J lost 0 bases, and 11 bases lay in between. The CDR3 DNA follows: TGTGCCAGCAGCGTTGGGGGCATTAGCAATCAGCCCCAGCATTTT. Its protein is CASSVGGISNQPQHF.

The CDR3 region is CASRSRRHGELFF. CDR3 in DNA: TGCGCCAGCAGATCCCGGAGGCACGGGGAGCTGTTTTTT. This chain uses TRBV23-1 with TRBJ2-2, with D possibly matching TRBD2 (5 bases). TRBV23-1 is noted as an ORF with a role that remains uncertain. The CDR3 is 13 amino acids. The ends were cut back, 6 bases at V and 7 bases at J, with 12 bases in the middle.

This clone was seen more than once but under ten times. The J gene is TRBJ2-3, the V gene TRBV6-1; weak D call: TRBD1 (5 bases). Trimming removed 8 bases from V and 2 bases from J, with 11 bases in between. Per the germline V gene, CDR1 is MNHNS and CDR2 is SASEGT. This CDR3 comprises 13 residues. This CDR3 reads CASADRYTDTQYF. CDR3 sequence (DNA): TGTGCCAGCGCAGACAGATACACAGATACGCAGTATTTT.

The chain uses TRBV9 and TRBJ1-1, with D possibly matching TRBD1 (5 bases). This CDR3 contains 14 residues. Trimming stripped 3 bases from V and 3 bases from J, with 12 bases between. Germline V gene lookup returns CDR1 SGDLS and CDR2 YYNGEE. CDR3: CASSGTGAYTEAFF. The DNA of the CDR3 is TGTGCCAGCAGCGGAACCGGGGCGTACACTGAAGCTTTCTTT.

CDR3 sequence (DNA): TGTGCCAGCAGCGTAGGTACCCATAGCTCCTACAATGAGCAGTTCTTC. It specifies CASSVGTHSSYNEQFF. V is TRBV9 and J is TRBJ2-1; D gene unclear. Germline CDR1 SGDLS, CDR2 YYNGEE. Trimming took off 0 bases at V and 0 bases at J, with 10 bases between the two ends. CDR3 length: 16 amino acids.

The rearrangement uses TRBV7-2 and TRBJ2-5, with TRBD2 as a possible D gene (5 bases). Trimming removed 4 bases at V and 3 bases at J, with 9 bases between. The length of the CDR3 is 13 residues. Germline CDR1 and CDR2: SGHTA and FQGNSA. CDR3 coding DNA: TGTGCCAGCAGCTGGAGGAGAGAAGAGACCCAGTACTTC. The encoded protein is CASSWRREETQYF.

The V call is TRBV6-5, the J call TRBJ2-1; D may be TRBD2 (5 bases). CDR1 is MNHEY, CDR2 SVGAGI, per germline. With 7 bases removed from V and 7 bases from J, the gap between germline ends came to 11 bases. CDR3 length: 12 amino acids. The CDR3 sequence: CASKSSYNEQFF. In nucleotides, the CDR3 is TGTGCCAGCAAGTCTAGCTATAATGAGCAGTTCTTC.

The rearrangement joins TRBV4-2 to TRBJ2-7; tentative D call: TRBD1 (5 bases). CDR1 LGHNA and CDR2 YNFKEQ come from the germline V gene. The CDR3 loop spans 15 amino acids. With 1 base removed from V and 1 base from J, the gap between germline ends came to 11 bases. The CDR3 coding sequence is TGTGCCAGCAGCCAAGGGAAGGGGTTTTCCTACGAGCAGTACTTC. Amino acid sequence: CASSQGKGFSYEQYF.

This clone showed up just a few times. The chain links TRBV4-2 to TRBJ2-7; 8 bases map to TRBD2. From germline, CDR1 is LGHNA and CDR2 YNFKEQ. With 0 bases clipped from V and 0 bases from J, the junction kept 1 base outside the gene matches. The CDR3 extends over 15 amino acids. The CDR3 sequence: CASSQDLAGSYEQYF. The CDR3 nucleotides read TGTGCCAGCAGCCAAGATCTAGCGGGCTCCTACGAGCAGTACTTC.

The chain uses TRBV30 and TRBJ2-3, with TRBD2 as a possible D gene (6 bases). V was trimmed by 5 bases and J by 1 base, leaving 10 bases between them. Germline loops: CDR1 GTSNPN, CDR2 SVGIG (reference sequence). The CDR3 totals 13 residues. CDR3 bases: TGTGCCTGGGGACTAACGGGCACAGATACGCAGTATTTT. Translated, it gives CAWGLTGTDTQYF.

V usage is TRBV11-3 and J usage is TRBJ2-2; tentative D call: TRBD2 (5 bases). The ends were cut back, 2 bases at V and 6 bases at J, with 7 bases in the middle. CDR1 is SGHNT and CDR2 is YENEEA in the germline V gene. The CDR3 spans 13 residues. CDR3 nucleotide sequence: TGTGCCAGCAGCTTAAACGGGGCCGGGGAGCTGTTTTTT. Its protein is CASSLNGAGELFF. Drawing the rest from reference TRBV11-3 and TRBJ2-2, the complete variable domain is EAGVVQSPRYKIIEKKQPVAFWCNPISGHNTLYWYLQNLGQGPELLIRYENEEAVDDSQLPKDRFSAERLKGVDSTLKIQPAELGDSAVYLCASSLNGAGELFFGEGSRLTVL.

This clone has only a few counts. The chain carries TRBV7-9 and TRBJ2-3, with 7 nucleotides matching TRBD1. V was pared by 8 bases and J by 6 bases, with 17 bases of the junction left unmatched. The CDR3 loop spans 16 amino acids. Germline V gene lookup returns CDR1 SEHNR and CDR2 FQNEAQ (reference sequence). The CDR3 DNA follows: TGTGCCAGCGGGCTCCGGGACAGACCTTCGTTGGATACGCAGTATTTT. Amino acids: CASGLRDRPSLDTQYF. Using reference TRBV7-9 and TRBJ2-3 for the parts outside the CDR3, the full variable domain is DTGVSQNPRHKITKRGQNVTFRCDPISEHNRLYWYRQTLGQGPEFLTYFQNEAQLEKSRLLSDRFSAERPKGSFSTLEIQRTEQGDSAMYLCASGLRDRPSLDTQYFGPGTRLTVL.

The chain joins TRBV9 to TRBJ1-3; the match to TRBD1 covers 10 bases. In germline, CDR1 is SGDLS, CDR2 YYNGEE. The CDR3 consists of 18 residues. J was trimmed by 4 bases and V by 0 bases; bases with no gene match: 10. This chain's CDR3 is CASSVAGLRTGGGNTIYF. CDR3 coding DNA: TGTGCCAGCAGCGTAGCAGGGCTCCGGACAGGGGGAGGAAACACCATATATTTT.

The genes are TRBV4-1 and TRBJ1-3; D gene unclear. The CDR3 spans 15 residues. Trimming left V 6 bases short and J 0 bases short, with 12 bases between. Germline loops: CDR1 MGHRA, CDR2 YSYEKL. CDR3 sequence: CASSLQEASGNTIYF. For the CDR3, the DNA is TGCGCCAGCAGTCTCCAGGAAGCCTCTGGAAACACCATATATTTT.